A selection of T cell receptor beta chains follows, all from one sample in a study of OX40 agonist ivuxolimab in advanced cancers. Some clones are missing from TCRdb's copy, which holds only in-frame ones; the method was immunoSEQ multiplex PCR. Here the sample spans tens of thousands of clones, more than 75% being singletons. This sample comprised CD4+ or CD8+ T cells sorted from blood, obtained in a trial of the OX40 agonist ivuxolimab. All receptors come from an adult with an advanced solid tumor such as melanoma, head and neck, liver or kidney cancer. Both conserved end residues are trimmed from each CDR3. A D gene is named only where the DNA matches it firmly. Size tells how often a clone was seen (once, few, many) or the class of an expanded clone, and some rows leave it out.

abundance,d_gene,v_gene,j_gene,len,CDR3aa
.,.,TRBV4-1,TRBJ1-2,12,ASSQGTGLYGYT
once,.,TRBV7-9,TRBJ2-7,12,ASSFRDRPYEQY
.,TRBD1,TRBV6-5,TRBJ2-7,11,ASSPRGPYEQY
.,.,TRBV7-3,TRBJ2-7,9,ASSWGYEQY
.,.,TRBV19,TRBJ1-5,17,ASSIRLSLVEDNNQPQH
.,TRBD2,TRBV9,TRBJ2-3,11,ASDRGRADTQY
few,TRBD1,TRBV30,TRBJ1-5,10,AMDRGLPPQH
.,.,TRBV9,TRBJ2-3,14,ASSLSRADRTDTQY
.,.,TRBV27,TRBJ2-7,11,ASRGSTSYEQY
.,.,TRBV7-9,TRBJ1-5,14,ASSLAVGGADQPQH